The following is a TCR beta chain sequence with its context. Its antigen is not identified. The data are from a study of OX40 agonist ivuxolimab in advanced cancers. The study's findings and limits: Among T cells, CD8+ cells averaged more expanded clones than CD4+ cells. Certain nonresponders additionally had low normalized T-cell clonal expansion.

Exclusion of a patient followed from autoimmune disease history or systemic immunosuppression. TCRdb's copy holds only in-frame clones and misses some; the assay was immunoSEQ multiplex PCR. The repertoire consists of tens of thousands of clones, with 91% occurring once and the leading ten covering around 28%. Germline values: CDR1 SQVTM, CDR2 ANQGSEA. Between the trimmed V and J ends, which lost 6 bases and 7 bases, there was a span of 12 bases. The CDR3 loop spans 12 amino acids. This sequence originates from an adult with an advanced solid tumor such as melanoma, head and neck, liver or kidney cancer. This rearrangement joins TRBV29-1 to TRBJ2-2; either TRBD1 or TRBD2 may supply D (5 bases each). The source material was CD4+ or CD8+ T cells sorted from blood, sampled in a trial of the OX40 agonist ivuxolimab. DNA for the CDR3: TGCAGCGTGGACGAGGGGATCGGGGAGCTGTTTTTT. Its protein product is CSVDEGIGELFF.